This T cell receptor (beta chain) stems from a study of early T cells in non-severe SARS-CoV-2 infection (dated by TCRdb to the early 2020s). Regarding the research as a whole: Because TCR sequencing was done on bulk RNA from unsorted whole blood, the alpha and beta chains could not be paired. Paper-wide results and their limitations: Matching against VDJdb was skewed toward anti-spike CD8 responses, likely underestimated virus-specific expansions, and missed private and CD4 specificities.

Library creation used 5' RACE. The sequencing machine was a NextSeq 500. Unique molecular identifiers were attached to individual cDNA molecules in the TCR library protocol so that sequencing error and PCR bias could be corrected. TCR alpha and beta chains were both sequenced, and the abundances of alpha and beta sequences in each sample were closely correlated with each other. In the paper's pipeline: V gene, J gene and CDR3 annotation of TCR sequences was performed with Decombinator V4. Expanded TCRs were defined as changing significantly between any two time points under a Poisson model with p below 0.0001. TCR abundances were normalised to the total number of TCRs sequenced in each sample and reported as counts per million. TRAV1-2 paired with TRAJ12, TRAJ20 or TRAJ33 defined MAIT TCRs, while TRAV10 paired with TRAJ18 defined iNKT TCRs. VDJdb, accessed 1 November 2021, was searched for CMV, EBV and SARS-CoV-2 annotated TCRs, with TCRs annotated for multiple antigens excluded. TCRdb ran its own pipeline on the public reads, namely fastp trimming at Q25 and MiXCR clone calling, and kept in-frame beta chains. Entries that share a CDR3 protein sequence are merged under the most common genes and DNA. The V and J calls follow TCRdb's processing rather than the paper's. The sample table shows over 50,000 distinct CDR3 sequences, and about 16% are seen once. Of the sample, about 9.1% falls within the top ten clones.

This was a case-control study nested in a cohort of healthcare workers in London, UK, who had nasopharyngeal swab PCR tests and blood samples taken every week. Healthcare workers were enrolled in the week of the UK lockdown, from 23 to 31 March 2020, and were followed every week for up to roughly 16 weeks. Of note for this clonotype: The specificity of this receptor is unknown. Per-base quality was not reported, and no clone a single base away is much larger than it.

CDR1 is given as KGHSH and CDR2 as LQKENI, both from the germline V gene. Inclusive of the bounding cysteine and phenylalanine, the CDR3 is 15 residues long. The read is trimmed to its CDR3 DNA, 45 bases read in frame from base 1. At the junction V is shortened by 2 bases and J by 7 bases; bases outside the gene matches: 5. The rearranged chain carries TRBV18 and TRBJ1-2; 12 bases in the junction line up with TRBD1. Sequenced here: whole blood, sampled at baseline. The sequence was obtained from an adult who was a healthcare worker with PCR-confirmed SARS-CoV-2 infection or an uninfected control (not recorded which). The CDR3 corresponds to CASSPGTGGAGGYTF. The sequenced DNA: TGTGCCAGCTCACCAGGGACAGGGGGCGCCGGTGGCTACACCTTC.